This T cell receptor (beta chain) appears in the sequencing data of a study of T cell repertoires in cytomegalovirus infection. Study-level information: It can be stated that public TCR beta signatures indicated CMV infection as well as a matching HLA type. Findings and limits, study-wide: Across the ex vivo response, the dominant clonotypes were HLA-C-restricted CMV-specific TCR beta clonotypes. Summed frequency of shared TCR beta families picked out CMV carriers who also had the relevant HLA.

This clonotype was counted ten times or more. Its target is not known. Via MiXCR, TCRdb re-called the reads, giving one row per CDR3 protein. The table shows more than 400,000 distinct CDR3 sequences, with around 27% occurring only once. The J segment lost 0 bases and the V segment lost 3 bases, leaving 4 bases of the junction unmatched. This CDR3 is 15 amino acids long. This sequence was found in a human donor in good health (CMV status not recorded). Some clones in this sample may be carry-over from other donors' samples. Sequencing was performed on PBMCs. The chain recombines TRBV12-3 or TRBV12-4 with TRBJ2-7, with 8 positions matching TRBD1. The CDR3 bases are TGTGCCAGCAGTTTCCTTGACAGGGGCTCCTACGAGCAGTACTTC. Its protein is CASSFLDRGSYEQYF.